This entry is about one T cell receptor beta chain. What it binds is not known. PCR was performed using 60 Vbeta and 13 Jbeta primers. This table comes from immunoSEQ multiplex PCR, and its TCRdb copy is limited to in-frame clones, with some not included. Counted here are roughly 93,000 clones, around 78% occurring once; the ten biggest clones make up 0.5% to 0.65%. The data were obtained in a study of cytomegalovirus exposure and HLA in healthy donors. Findings of the study overall: In a later analysis, an Asian-associated ancestry cluster reportedly showed fewer N-insertions than the approximately 640-donor mean.

J gave up 4 bases and V 6 bases, and 10 bases lay outside the gene matches. This CDR3 has 15 residues. CDR1 and CDR2 from the germline V gene are SGHTA and FQGTGA. This clonotype originated in a young man in good health and CMV-seronegative. The V gene is TRBV7-3, the J gene TRBJ2-3; 7 nucleotides match TRBD2. The sample comprised PBMCs. CDR3 residues: CASSRMSGAADTQYF. CDR3 sequence (DNA): TGTGCCAGCAGTCGGATGAGCGGGGCGGCAGATACGCAGTATTTT. Supplemented by reference TRBV7-3 and TRBJ2-3, the full variable domain reads GAGVSQTPSNKVTEKGKYVELRCDPISGHTALYWYRQSLGQGPEFLIYFQGTGAADDSGLPNDRFFAVRPEGSVSTLKIQRTERGDSAVYLCASSRMSGAADTQYFGPGTRLTVL.